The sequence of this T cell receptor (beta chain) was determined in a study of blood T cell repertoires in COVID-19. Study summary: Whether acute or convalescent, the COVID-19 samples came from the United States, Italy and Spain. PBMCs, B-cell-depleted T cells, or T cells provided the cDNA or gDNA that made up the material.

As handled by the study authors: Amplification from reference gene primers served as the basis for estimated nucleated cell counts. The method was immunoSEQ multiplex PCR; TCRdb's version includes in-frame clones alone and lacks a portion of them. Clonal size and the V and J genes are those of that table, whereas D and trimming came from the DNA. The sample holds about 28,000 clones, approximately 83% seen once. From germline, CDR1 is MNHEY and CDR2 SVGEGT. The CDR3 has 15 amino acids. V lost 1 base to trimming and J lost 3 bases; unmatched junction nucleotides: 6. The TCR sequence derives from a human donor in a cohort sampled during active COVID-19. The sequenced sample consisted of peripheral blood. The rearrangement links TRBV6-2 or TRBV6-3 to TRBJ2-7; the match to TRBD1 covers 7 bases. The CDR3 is CASSYYMGQSYEQYF. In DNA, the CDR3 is TGTGCCAGCAGTTACTATATGGGACAGAGCTACGAGCAGTACTTC.